This TCR beta chain derives from a study of PD-L1 blockade in urothelial cancer. Study at large: Blood analysis took place 3 weeks (second dose) and 6 weeks after treatment start.

Libraries were prepared by immunoSEQ multiplex PCR; TCRdb keeps only in-frame clonotypes and omits some of them. This table holds about 80,000 clones, about 90% found once. Germline loops: CDR1 SGHRS, CDR2 YFSETQ. This CDR3 is built from 16 residues. V was pared by 4 bases and J by 2 bases, with 9 bases of the junction left unmatched. The V and J genes are TRBV5-1 and TRBJ1-3, with 7 bases matching TRBD1. This specimen consisted of PBMCs, obtained around atezolizumab (anti-PD-L1) treatment. The sequence derives from a woman in her 70s with urothelial cancer. The CDR3 DNA follows: TGCGCCAGCAGCCAAGGACAGGTCCAAACTGGAAACACCATATATTTT. It is translated as CASSQGQVQTGNTIYF.